This T cell receptor beta chain was found in a study of blood T cell repertoires in COVID-19 (dated by TCRdb to the early 2020s). A note on the overall study: Collaborator samples came from the United States, Italy and Spain and covered acute and convalescent phases of COVID-19. Where available, HLA class I and class II types were obtained from metadata supplied by the sample provider rather than from assay-based typing. Deeply sampled blood TCRbeta repertoires from subjects exposed to, actively infected with, or recovered from COVID-19 were included in the dataset. The prospective study material was composed of cDNA or gDNA derived from T cells, B-cell-depleted T cells, or PBMCs. The samples were drawn from two sources: the first 160 participants of the ongoing ImmuneRACE study, and over 950 subjects contributed by 6 global collaborators. Sample metadata almost always included a de-identified subject ID, COVID-19 status, age in years and sex. A freely available public database, intended as a resource for researchers studying the immune response to SARS-CoV-2, is where the repertoires were released.

Each collaborating institution followed its own protocols to collect whole blood in K2EDTA tubes. For TCRbeta analysis, collaborators shipped samples in one of three forms: frozen whole blood, isolated PBMCs, or DNA extracted from either of those sample types. On the study overall, not on this receptor specifically: Clinical and demographic metadata were provided uncurated, with the amount varying by source and participant.

The immunoSEQ Assay, a bias-controlled multiplex PCR, was used to amplify TCRbeta CDR3 regions from genomic DNA. Regarding the original processing steps: Nucleated cell counts per sample were estimated from amplification of reference gene primers within the assay. To quantify the absolute abundance of each unique TCRbeta CDR3 rearrangement, sequence reads were collapsed and filtered. For each sample, productive Simpson clonality was calculated by taking the square root of Simpson's diversity index across productive rearrangements. TCRdb took over this immuneACCESS table, retaining in-frame rearrangements with V and J assigned. Such tables are incomplete; in checked studies, under half of the missing clones stem from an unresolved V gene, and the remainder is unexplained. V, J and clone size derive from that table, while D and trimming were established from the DNA sequence. The sample table shows roughly 200,000 clones, and around nine tenths are seen once. 3% to 3.5% of the sample goes to the ten largest clones.

Its CDR3 holds 18 amino acids, cysteine through phenylalanine. Only CDR3 DNA is held: 54 bases, read in frame from base 1. Germline trimming amounts to 3 bases on V and 4 bases on J, with 12 as the count of junction bases outside the gene matches. Based on the germline V gene (reference sequence), the CDR1 and CDR2 sequences are SGHNT and YYREEE. As for this clone: Its cognate antigen has yet to be identified. No quality values exist for individual bases; no much larger clone is one base distant.

The TCR was taken from a man aged 55 to 70 with acute or convalescent COVID-19. The rearranged segments are TRBV5-4 and TRBJ2-1, with 11 middle bases fitting TRBD2. Source material: peripheral blood. The nucleotide sequence reads as follows: TGTGCCAGCAGCTCCTTTAAGGTGCTAGCGGGGGGTTACAATGAGCAGTTCTTC. Its translation reads: CASSSFKVLAGGYNEQFF.